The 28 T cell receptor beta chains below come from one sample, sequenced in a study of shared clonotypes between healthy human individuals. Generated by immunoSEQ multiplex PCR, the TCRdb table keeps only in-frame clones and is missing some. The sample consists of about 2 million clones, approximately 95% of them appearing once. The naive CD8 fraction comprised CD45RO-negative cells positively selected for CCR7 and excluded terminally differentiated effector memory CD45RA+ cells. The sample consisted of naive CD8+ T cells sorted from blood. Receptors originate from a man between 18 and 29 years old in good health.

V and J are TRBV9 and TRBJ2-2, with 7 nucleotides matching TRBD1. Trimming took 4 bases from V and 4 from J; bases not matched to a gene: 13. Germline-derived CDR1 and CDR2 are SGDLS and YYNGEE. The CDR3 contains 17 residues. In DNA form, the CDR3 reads TGTGCCAGCAGCACCGTTGAGGGGGCAACGGGCACCGGGGAGCTGTTTTTT. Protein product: CASSTVEGATGTGELFF.

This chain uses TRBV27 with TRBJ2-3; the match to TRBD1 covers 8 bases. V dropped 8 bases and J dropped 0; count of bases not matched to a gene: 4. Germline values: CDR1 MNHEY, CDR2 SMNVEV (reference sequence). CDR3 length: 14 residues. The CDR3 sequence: CASRTGSSTDTQYF. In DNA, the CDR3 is TGTGCCAGCCGGACAGGGTCAAGCACAGATACGCAGTATTTT.

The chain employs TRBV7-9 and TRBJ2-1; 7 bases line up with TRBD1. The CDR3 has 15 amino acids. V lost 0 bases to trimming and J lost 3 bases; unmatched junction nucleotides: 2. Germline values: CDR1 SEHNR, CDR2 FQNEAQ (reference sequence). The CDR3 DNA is TGTGCCAGCAGCTTAGCGCCAGGGGGCTACAATGAGCAGTTCTTC. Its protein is CASSLAPGGYNEQFF.

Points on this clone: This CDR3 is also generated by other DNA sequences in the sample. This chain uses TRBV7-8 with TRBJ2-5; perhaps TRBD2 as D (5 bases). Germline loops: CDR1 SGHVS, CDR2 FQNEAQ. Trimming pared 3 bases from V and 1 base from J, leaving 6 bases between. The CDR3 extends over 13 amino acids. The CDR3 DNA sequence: TGTGCCAGCAGCTTGGACTTCCAAGAGACCCAGTACTTC. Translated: CASSLDFQETQYF.

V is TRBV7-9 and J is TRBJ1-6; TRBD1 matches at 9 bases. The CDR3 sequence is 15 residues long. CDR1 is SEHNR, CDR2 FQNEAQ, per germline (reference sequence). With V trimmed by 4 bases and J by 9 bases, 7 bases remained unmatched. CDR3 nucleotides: TGTGCCAGCAGCTCCCCGGGGACAGGGCCTTCACCCCTCCACTTT. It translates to CASSSPGTGPSPLHF.

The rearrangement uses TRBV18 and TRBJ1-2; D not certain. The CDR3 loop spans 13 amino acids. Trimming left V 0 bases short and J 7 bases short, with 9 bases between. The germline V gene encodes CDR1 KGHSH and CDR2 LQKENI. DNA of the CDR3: TGTGCCAGCTCACCACCCCAGGTGGGTGGCTACACCTTC. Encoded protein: CASSPPQVGGYTF.

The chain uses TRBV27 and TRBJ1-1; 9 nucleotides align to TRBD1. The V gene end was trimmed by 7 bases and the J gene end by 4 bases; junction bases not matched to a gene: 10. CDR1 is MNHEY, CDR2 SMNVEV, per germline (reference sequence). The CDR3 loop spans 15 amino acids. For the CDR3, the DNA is TGTGCCAGCACCTCCGGGACAGGGTCGATCACTGAAGCTTTCTTT. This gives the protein CASTSGTGSITEAFF.

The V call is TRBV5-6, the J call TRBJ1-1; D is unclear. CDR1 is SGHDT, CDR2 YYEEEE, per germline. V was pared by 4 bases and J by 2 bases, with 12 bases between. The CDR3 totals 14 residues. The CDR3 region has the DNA TGTGCCAGCAGCCACGCAGGAGTAAACACTGAAGCTTTCTTT. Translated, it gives CASSHAGVNTEAFF.

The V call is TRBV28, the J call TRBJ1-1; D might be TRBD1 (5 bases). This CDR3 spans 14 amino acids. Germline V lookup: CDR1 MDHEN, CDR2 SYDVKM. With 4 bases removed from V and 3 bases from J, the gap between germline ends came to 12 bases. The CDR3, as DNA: TGTGCCAGCAGTTGGGGAGGGGAGGACACTGAAGCTTTCTTT. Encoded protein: CASSWGGEDTEAFF.

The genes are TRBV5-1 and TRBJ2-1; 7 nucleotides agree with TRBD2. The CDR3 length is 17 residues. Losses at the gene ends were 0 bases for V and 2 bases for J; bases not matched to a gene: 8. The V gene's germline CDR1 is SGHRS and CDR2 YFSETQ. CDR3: CASSLVGGGLAYNEQFF. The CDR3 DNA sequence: TGCGCCAGCAGCTTGGTAGGCGGGGGATTAGCCTACAATGAGCAGTTCTTC.

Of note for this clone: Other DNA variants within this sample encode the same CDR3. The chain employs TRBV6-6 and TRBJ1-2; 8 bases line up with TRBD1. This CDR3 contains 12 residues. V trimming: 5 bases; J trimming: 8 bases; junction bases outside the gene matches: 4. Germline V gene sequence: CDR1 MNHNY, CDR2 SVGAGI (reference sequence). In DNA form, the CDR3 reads TGTGCCAGCAGTCCGACAGGGGACGGCTACACCTTC. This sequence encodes CASSPTGDGYTF.

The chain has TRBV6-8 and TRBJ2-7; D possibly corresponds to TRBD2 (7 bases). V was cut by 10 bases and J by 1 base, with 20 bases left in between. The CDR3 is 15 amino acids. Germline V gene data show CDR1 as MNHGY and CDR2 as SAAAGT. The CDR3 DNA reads TGTGCCAACCATCTACGGGGGGCGACGTCCTACGAGCAGTACTTC. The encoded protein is CANHLRGATSYEQYF.

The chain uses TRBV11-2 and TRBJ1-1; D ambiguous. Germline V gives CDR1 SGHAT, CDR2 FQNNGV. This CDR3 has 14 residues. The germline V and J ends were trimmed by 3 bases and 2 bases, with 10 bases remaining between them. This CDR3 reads CASSFLEGNTEAFF. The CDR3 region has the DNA TGTGCCAGCAGCTTCCTCGAGGGTAACACTGAAGCTTTCTTT. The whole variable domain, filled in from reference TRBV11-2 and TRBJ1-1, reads EAGVAQSPRYKIIEKRQSVAFWCNPISGHATLYWYQQILGQGPKLLIQFQNNGVVDDSQLPKDRFSAERLKGVDSTLKIQPAKLEDSAVYLCASSFLEGNTEAFFGQGTRLTVV.

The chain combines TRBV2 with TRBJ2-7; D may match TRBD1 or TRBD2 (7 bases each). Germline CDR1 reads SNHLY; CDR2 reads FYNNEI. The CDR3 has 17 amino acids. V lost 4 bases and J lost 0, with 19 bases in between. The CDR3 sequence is CASSASTGEGFSYEQYF. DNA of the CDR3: TGTGCCAGCAGTGCGAGTACAGGGGAGGGGTTCTCCTACGAGCAGTACTTC.

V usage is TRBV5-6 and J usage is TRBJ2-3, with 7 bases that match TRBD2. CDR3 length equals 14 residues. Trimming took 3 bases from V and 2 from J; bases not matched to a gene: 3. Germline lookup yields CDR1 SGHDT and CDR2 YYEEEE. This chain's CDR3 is CASSSGTITDTQYF. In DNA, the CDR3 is TGTGCCAGCAGCTCAGGGACTATCACAGATACGCAGTATTTT.

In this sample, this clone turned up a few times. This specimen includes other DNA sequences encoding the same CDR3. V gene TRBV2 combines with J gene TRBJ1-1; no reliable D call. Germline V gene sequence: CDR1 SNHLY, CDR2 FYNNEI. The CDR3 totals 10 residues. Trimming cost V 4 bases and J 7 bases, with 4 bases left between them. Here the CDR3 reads CASSVGEAFF. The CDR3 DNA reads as TGTGCCAGCAGTGTCGGTGAAGCTTTCTTT.

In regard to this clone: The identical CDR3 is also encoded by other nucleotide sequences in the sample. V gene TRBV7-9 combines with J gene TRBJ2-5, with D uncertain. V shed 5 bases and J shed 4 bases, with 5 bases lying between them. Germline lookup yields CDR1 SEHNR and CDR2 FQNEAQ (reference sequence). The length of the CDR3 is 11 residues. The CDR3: CASSHGETQYF. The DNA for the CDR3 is TGTGCCAGCAGCCACGGAGAGACCCAGTACTTC. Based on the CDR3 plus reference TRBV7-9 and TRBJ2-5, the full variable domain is DTGVSQNPRHKITKRGQNVTFRCDPISEHNRLYWYRQTLGQGPEFLTYFQNEAQLEKSRLLSDRFSAERPKGSFSTLEIQRTEQGDSAMYLCASSHGETQYFGPGTRLLVL.

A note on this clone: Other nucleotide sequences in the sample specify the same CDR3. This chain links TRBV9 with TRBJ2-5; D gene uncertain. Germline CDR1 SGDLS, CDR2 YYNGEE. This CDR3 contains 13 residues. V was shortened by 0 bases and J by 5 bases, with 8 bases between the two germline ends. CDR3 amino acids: CASSVEGWETQYF. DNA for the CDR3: TGTGCCAGCAGCGTAGAAGGGTGGGAGACCCAGTACTTC.

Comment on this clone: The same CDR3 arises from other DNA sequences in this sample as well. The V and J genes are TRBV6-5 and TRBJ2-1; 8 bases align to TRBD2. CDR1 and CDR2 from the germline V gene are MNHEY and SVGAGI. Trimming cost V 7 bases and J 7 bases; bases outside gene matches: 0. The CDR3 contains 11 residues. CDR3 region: CASTSGNEQFF. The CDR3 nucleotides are TGTGCCAGCACTAGCGGGAATGAGCAGTTCTTC.

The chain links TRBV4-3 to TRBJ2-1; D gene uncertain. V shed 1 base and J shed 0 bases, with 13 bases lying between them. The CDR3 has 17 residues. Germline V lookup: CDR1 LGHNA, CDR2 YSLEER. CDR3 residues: CASSQVLAQSSYNEQFF. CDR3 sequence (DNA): TGCGCCAGCAGCCAAGTATTAGCCCAAAGCTCCTACAATGAGCAGTTCTTC.

The CDR3 is CASSLIRSTDTQYF. The CDR3 DNA follows: TGTGCCAGCAGCTTAATCCGGAGCACAGATACGCAGTATTTT. The V call is TRBV13, the J call TRBJ2-3; D uncertain. CDR3 size: 14 residues. Germline V lookup: CDR1 PRHDT, CDR2 FYEKMQ (reference sequence). V shed 2 bases and J shed 0 bases, with 6 bases lying between them.

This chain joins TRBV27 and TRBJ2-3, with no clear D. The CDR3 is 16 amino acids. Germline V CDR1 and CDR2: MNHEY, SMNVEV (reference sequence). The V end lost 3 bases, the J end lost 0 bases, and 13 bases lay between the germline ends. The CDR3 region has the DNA TGTGCCAGCAGTTTCCAGACGGCAGTTAGCACAGATACGCAGTATTTT. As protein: CASSFQTAVSTDTQYF.

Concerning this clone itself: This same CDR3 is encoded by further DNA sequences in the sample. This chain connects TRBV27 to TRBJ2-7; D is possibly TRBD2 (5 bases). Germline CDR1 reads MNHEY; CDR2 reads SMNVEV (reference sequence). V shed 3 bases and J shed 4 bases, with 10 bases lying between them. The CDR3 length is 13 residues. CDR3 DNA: TGTGCCAGCAGTTTCGGCGGGTCTTACGAGCAGTACTTC. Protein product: CASSFGGSYEQYF.

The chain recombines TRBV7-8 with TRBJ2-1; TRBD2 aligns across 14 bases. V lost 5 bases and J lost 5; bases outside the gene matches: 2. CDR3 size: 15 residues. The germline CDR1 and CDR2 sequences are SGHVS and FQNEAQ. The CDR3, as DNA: TGTGCCAGCAGCCCGGGACTAGCGGGAGACAATGAGCAGTTCTTC. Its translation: CASSPGLAGDNEQFF.

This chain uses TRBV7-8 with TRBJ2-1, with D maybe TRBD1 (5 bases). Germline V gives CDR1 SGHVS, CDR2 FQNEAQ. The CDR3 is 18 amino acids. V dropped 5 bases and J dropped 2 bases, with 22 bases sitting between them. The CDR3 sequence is CASSAPAKADKAYNEQFF. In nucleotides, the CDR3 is TGTGCCAGCAGCGCTCCGGCGAAGGCGGACAAGGCCTACAATGAGCAGTTCTTC.

CDR3 coding DNA: TGCGCCAGCAGCGTAGCGGGGGGGCCCTCCATTGAGCAGTTCTTC. It specifies CASSVAGGPSIEQFF. The chain employs TRBV5-1 and TRBJ2-1, with 11 nucleotides matching TRBD2. CDR3 length equals 15 residues. Per germline, CDR1 SGHRS and CDR2 YFSETQ. The V and J ends lost 4 bases and 9 bases, in that order; junction bases with no gene match: 9.

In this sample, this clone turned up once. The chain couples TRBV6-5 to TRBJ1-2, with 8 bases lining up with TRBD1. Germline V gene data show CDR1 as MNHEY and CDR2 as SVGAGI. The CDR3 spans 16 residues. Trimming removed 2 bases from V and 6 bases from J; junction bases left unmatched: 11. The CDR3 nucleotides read TGTGCCAGCAGTTACGGTGACAGGGGAATTATGGATGGCTACACCTTC. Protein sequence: CASSYGDRGIMDGYTF.

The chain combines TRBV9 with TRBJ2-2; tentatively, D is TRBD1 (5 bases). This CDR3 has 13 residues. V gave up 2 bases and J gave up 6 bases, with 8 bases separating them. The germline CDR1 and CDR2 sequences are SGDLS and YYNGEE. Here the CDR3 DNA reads TGTGCCAGCAGCGTGACAGATCCCGGGGAGCTGTTTTTT. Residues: CASSVTDPGELFF. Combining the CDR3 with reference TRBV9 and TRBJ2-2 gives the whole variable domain DSGVTQTPKHLITATGQRVTLRCSPRSGDLSVYWYQQSLDQGLQFLIQYYNGEERAKGNILERFSAQQFPDLHSELNLSSLELGDSALYFCASSVTDPGELFFGEGSRLTVL.